Below, 24 T cell receptor beta chains from the same sample are listed, as sequenced in a study of T cells in Graves' hyperthyroidism and ophthalmopathy (dated by TCRdb to the late 2010s). Library generation was performed with multiplex PCR. Sequencing instrument: Illumina HiSeq 2000. Amplification of TCR beta CDR3 regions was carried out from RNA transcripts. The first round of RT-PCR for the TCR CDR3 was performed with the HTBI primer set and the Qiagen OneStep RT-PCR kit. The public reads were quality trimmed at Q25 with fastp and then assembled into clones with MiXCR by TCRdb, keeping productive beta chains. Each entry is one CDR3 protein sequence, shown with its most common DNA and genes. Across this sample there are about 840,000 distinct CDR3 sequences, with 35% to 45% seen only once. Over 8% of the sample is taken by the ten largest. Sequenced sample: blood. These receptors all stem from a man aged 18 to 30 with Graves' hyperthyroidism.

This clonotype was seen more than once but under ten times. V is TRBV7-2 and J is TRBJ2-7, with D unresolved. Germline loops: CDR1 SGHTA, CDR2 FQGNSA. This CDR3 is built from 15 residues. Trimming left V 2 bases short and J 3 bases short, with 14 bases between. DNA of the CDR3: TGTGCCAGCAGCTTATTCGTCGCCGGCATCTACGAGCAGTACTTC. Its protein is CASSLFVAGIYEQYF.

This chain connects TRBV20-1 to TRBJ2-4; TRBD2 aligns across 9 bases. Germline V gene lookup returns CDR1 DFQATT and CDR2 SNEGSKA (reference sequence). The junction had 8 bases not matched to a gene; V was cut back by 2 bases and J by 12 bases. The CDR3 totals 13 residues. This CDR3 reads CSARPRELAGQYF. For the CDR3, the DNA is TGCAGTGCTAGACCCCGGGAACTAGCGGGTCAGTACTTC.

Notes on this clonotype: This likely traces to a read error, being one base from a far larger clone. The chain is built from TRBV7-9 and TRBJ2-7, with a tentative D call TRBD1 (5 bases). The length of the CDR3 is 12 residues. Germline V gene data show CDR1 as SEHNR and CDR2 as FQNEAQ (reference sequence). CDR3 DNA sequence: TGTGCCAGCAGCTTACAGGGTAACGAGCAGCACTTC. This sequence encodes CASSLQGNEQHF.

This clonotype was detected only a few times. The V call is TRBV25-1, the J call TRBJ1-1; TRBD1 might be the D (6 bases). Between the trimmed V and J ends, which lost 5 bases and 0 bases, there was a span of 13 bases. Germline V gives CDR1 MGHDK, CDR2 SYGVNS. There are 15 residues in the CDR3. CDR3: CASSSLGQLNTEAFF. In nucleotides, the CDR3 is TGTGCCAGCAGTTCCCTCGGACAGCTGAACACTGAAGCTTTCTTT.

This clonotype was observed a few times. V and J are TRBV5-1 and TRBJ2-5, with 9 nucleotides matching TRBD1. The CDR3 is 15 residues long. Germline CDR1 is SGHRS and CDR2 is YFSETQ. The J segment lost 5 bases and the V segment lost 0 bases, leaving 5 bases of the junction unmatched. Here the CDR3 reads CASSLAAGQGETQYF. CDR3 nucleotides: TGCGCCAGCAGCTTGGCGGCGGGACAGGGTGAGACCCAGTACTTC.

This clonotype was seen more than once but under ten times. V and J are TRBV20-1 and TRBJ2-7; TRBD2 matches 9 bases. The CDR3 sequence is 14 residues long. Per the germline V gene, CDR1 is DFQATT and CDR2 is SNEGSKA (reference sequence). Germline trimming cut 6 bases from V and 0 bases from J; bases unmatched to any gene: 6. The CDR3 region has the DNA TGCAGTGCGGAGACTAGCGGCTTCTCCTACGAGCAGTACTTC. Translated, it gives CSAETSGFSYEQYF.

J is TRBJ2-2 and V is TRBV6-5; D is undetermined. The V end lost 7 bases, the J end lost 5 bases, and 20 bases lay between the germline ends. The CDR3 runs to 16 residues. CDR1 MNHEY and CDR2 SVGAGI come from the germline V gene. CDR3 DNA: TGTGCCAGCACTTGGGAAGATACGTGGGGTACCGGGGAGCTGTTTTTT. This codes for CASTWEDTWGTGELFF.

This clonotype was counted between two and nine times. The chain couples TRBV7-3 to TRBJ1-1; tentatively, D is TRBD1 (5 bases). CDR1 and CDR2 (germline): SGHTA, FQGTGA. This CDR3 has 15 residues. Trimming pared 5 bases from V and 1 base from J, leaving 14 bases between. The CDR3 nucleotides read TGTGCCAGCAGCGCGGAGGGCGGGGGGAACACTGAAGCTTTCTTT. It encodes CASSAEGGGNTEAFF.

This clonotype was seen at least ten times. The V call is TRBV12-3 or TRBV12-4, the J call TRBJ1-1, with 7 bases matching TRBD1. The length of the CDR3 is 14 residues. Losses at the gene ends were 5 bases for V and 3 bases for J; bases not matched to a gene: 6. Here the CDR3 reads CASSLDRDYTEAFF. The CDR3 DNA is TGTGCCAGCAGTCTCGACAGGGATTACACTGAAGCTTTCTTT.

For the CDR3, the DNA is TGTGCCAGCAGCTTCCATCGACAGGGTGGACAGCCCCAGCATTTT. It encodes CASSFHRQGGQPQHF. The rearrangement joins TRBV7-9 to TRBJ1-5; 7 bases match TRBD1. This CDR3 contains 15 residues. V shed 3 bases, J shed 7 bases, and the junction held 9 bases outside the gene matches. CDR1 SEHNR and CDR2 FQNEAQ come from the germline V gene (reference sequence).

The V call is TRBV7-2, the J call TRBJ1-2; the D gene is possibly TRBD1 (5 bases). Germline V lookup: CDR1 SGHTA, CDR2 FQGNSA. The CDR3 covers 14 residues. V was clipped by 3 bases and J by 8 bases, with 16 bases between them. The CDR3 DNA reads TGTGCCAGCAGCTTCCTAATTGGGGACGGAGGCTACACCTTC. This translates into CASSFLIGDGGYTF.

The chain uses TRBV7-9 and TRBJ2-2, with TRBD2 identical over 13 bases. J gave up 5 bases and V 1 base, and 7 bases lay outside the gene matches. This CDR3 is built from 18 residues. Looked up from germline, CDR1 is SEHNR and CDR2 is FQNEAQ (reference sequence). DNA of the CDR3: TGTGCCAGCAGCTTAGTACCCCGGACTAGCGGGAGTACCGGGGAGCTGTTTTTT. This codes for CASSLVPRTSGSTGELFF.

Note on this clonotype: The junction departs from the called germline gene at one end, perhaps through a read error. V and J are TRBV9 and TRBJ1-6; 7 bases are a match to TRBD1. This CDR3 has 17 amino acids. Looked up from germline, CDR1 is SGDLS and CDR2 is YYNGEE. CDR3 DNA: TGTGCCAGCGGCGTAGGACAGGCCCCAACCTATAATTCACCCCTCCACTTT. Amino acids: CASGVGQAPTYNSPLHF.

The rearrangement links TRBV4-1 to TRBJ2-7, with D hard to call. The germline CDR1 and CDR2 sequences are MGHRA and YSYEKL. With 1 base removed from V and 4 bases from J, the gap between germline ends came to 8 bases. CDR3 length equals 13 residues. The CDR3 DNA reads as TGCGCCAGCAGCCAAGTCTTGAAATACGAGCAGTACTTC. This translates into CASSQVLKYEQYF.

The chain is built from TRBV2 and TRBJ1-6; D may be TRBD1 (5 bases). In germline, CDR1 is SNHLY, CDR2 FYNNEI. The length of the CDR3 is 14 residues. V lost 6 bases and J lost 9, with 15 bases in between. As DNA, the CDR3 is TGTGCCAGCAGCCGCGTTTCGACAGTTTCACCCCTCCACTTT. Translated: CASSRVSTVSPLHF.

In its sample, this clonotype was seen many times. V gene TRBV15 combines with J gene TRBJ2-5; 11 positions agree with TRBD2. CDR3 size: 15 residues. The germline V gene encodes CDR1 LNHNV and CDR2 YYDKDF (reference sequence). The ends lost 3 bases at V and 3 bases at J; junction bases unmatched: 3. The CDR3 bases are TGTGCCACCAGCAGGCCGGGACTAGCGGAAGAGACCCAGTACTTC. This translates into CATSRPGLAEETQYF.

This clonotype was counted a few times. The chain has TRBV20-1 and TRBJ2-2; TRBD2 matches 7 bases. V was clipped by 4 bases and J by 5 bases; unmatched bases: 7. Germline CDR1 reads DFQATT; CDR2 reads SNEGSKA (reference sequence). The CDR3 totals 14 residues. The CDR3 spells CSAIAGEGTGELFF. CDR3 bases: TGCAGTGCTATCGCGGGGGAAGGTACCGGGGAGCTGTTTTTT.

This clonotype was picked up one time. The gene calls are TRBV7-2 and TRBJ2-5, with D possibly TRBD2 on 6 matching bases. The V and J ends lost 5 bases and 1 base respectively, with 17 bases between them. There are 16 residues in the CDR3. Germline V CDR1 and CDR2: SGHTA, FQGNSA. Here the CDR3 DNA reads TGTGCCAGCAGCCCCCCGCGGACTATCGGCCAAGAGACCCAGTACTTC. Amino acid sequence: CASSPPRTIGQETQYF.

The rearrangement links TRBV7-8 to TRBJ2-7; D is possibly TRBD2 (6 bases). The CDR3 runs to 14 residues. The V gene lost 0 bases and the J gene lost 2 bases, with 8 bases spanning the gap. Germline lookup yields CDR1 SGHVS and CDR2 FQNEAQ. Written as DNA, the CDR3 is TGTGCCAGCAGCTTAGCCCGGAGGGCCTACGAGCAGTACTTC. Protein sequence: CASSLARRAYEQYF.

The chain joins TRBV5-1 to TRBJ1-1; 7 bases agree with TRBD1. The V gene's germline CDR1 is SGHRS and CDR2 YFSETQ. With 3 bases clipped from V and 2 bases from J, the junction kept 7 bases outside the gene matches. The CDR3 runs to 15 residues. The CDR3 is CASSSRGLGNTEAFF. The CDR3 DNA reads as TGCGCCAGCAGCTCTAGGGGGCTAGGAAACACTGAAGCTTTCTTT.

A single count supports this clonotype. The gene calls are TRBV12-3 or TRBV12-4 and TRBJ1-1; D remains ambiguous. V was pared by 5 bases and J by 2 bases, with 12 bases between. The CDR3 spans 14 residues. The CDR3 region has the DNA TGTGCCAGCAGTCCCGGACTGATAAACACTGAAGCTTTCTTT. It translates to CASSPGLINTEAFF.

There are many counts of this clonotype. This chain links TRBV7-8 with TRBJ2-2; D is ambiguous. From germline, CDR1 is SGHVS and CDR2 FQNEAQ. The CDR3 is 12 residues long. The V end was cut by 4 bases, the J end by 4 bases, with 4 bases between. This CDR3 is CASSYRTGELFF. CDR3 in DNA: TGTGCCAGCAGCTACCGCACCGGGGAGCTGTTTTTT.

This clonotype has just a few counts. The chain uses TRBV12-3 or TRBV12-4 and TRBJ1-5; D is perhaps TRBD1 (5 bases). The CDR3 consists of 15 residues. Deletions cut 1 base from V and 3 bases from J, with 10 bases between. The CDR3 here is CASSLEGPPNQPQHF. CDR3 nucleotide sequence: TGTGCCAGCAGTTTAGAGGGGCCCCCCAATCAGCCCCAGCATTTT.

This clonotype has ten or more counts. CDR3 DNA sequence: TGTGCCAGCAGCTGCGAAATGACAGGGGCAGAGACCCAGTACTTC. Translating it yields CASSCEMTGAETQYF. J is TRBJ2-5 and V is TRBV7-9, with TRBD1 matching 8 bases. Germline V gene lookup returns CDR1 SEHNR and CDR2 FQNEAQ (reference sequence). The trim removed 4 bases at V and 4 bases at J, leaving 8 bases unmatched. The CDR3 is 15 residues long. The whole variable domain, filled in from reference TRBV7-9 and TRBJ2-5, reads DTGVSQNPRHKITKRGQNVTFRCDPISEHNRLYWYRQTLGQGPEFLTYFQNEAQLEKSRLLSDRFSAERPKGSFSTLEIQRTEQGDSAMYLCASSCEMTGAETQYFGPGTRLLVL.